This entry features one TCR beta chain sequence. The table lists this clonotype with a few counts. What antigen it recognizes has not been identified. Base qualities were left out, and no much larger clone turns up one base away. Trimming removed 2 bases from V and 5 bases from J; the gene matches leave 7 bases unexplained. The CDR3 spans 15 residues, from the cysteine through the phenylalanine. The CDR3 DNA has 45 bases and is translated from base 1. The CDR1 and CDR2 encoded by the germline V gene are MNHEY and SVGAGI. The run used an Illumina HiSeq 2500. Quantitative 5'-RACE with molecular barcodes was used to prepare TCR beta libraries. The source study handled its data this way. Disease-linked TCR variants were identified with a new computational method built on a probabilistic model of VDJ rearrangement. TCRdb trimmed the raw reads at Q25, called clones with MiXCR and kept productive beta chains. Duplicate CDR3 protein sequences are folded into a single record with the most common DNA and genes. Here the V and J calls rest on TCRdb's processing, not on the authors' analysis. Across this sample there are about 250,000 distinct CDR3 sequences, with over 30% seen only once. About 4% of the sample lies in the top ten.

This sample is part of a study of CD8 T cells in ankylosing spondylitis (dated by TCRdb to 2017 to 2019). In terms of the full investigation: T cell receptor beta repertoires were profiled in healthy donors and ankylosing spondylitis patients so that disease-linked TCR variants could be found. The whole study cohort included 108 healthy donors and around 24 ankylosing spondylitis patients. Samples of peripheral blood were taken, and for ankylosing spondylitis patients, synovial fluid was collected as well.

Results the study describes overall, beyond this receptor: Blood from ankylosing spondylitis patients appeared to be characterized by a TCR beta motif composed of about eight highly homologous amino acid variants. In peripheral blood, the disease-linked clones were found at relatively low frequencies and had a CD8+ phenotype. Some motif variants were previously reported in synovial fluid and blood of reactive arthritis patients, suggesting common disease-initiation mechanisms. Significant enrichment of the disease-linked clones was reported in matched synovial fluid samples from ankylosing spondylitis patients.

The chain is assembled from TRBV6-5 and TRBJ2-5; 8 bases in between match TRBD1. This receptor was identified in a male donor with ankylosing spondylitis or in good health (not recorded which). Sample: blood, either unsorted or a sorted T cell fraction (not recorded which). The CDR3 here reads CASSYGAGGGETQYF. The DNA sequence reads TGTGCCAGCAGTTACGGGGCAGGGGGCGGTGAGACCCAGTACTTC.